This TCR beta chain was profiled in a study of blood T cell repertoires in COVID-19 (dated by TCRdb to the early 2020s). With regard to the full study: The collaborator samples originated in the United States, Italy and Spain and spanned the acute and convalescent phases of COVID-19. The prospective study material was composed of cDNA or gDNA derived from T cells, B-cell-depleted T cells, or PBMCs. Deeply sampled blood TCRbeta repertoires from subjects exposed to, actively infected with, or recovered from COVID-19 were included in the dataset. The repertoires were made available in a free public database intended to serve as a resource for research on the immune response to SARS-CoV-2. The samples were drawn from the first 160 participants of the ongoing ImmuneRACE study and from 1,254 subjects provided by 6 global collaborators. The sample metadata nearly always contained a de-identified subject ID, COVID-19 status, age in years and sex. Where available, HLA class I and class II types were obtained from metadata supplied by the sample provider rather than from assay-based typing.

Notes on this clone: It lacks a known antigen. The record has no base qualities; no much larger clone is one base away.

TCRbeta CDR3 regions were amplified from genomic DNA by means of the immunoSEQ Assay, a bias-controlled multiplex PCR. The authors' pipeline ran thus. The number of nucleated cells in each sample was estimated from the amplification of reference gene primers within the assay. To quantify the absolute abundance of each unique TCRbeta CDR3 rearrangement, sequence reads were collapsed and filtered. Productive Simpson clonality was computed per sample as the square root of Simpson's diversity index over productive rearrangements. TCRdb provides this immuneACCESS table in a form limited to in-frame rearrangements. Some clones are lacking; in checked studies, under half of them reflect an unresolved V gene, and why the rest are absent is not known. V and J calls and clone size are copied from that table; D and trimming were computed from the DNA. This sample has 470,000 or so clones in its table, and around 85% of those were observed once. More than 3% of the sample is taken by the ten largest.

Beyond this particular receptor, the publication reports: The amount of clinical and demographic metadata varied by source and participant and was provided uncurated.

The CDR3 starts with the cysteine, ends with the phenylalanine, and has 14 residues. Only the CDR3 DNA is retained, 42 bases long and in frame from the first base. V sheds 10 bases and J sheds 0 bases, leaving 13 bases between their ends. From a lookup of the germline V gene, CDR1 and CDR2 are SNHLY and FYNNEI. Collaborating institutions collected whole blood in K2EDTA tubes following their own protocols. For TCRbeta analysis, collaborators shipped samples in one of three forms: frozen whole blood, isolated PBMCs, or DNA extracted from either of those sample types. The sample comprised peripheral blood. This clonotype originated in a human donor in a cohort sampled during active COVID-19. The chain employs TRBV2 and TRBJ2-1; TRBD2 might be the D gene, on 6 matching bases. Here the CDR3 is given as CATIAESSYNEQFF. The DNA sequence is TGTGCCACGATAGCGGAAAGCTCCTACAATGAGCAGTTCTTC.